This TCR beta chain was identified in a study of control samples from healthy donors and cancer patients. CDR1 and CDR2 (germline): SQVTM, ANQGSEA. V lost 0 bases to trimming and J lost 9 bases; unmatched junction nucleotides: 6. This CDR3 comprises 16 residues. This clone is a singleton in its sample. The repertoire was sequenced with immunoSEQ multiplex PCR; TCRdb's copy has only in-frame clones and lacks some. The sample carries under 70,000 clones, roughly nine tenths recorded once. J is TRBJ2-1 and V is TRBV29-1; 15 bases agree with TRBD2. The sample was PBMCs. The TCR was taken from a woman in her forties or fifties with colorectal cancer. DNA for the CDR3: TGCAGCGTTGAAGATACGGGACTAGCGGGGGGCCTTGAGCAGTTCTTC. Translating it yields CSVEDTGLAGGLEQFF.